This T cell receptor (beta chain) originates from a study of T cells in Graves' hyperthyroidism and ophthalmopathy. The CDR3 contains 15 residues. CDR1 and CDR2 (germline): KGHDR, SFDVKD. J was trimmed by 3 bases and V by 3 bases; bases with no gene match: 2. Amplification targeted TCR beta CDR3 regions from RNA transcripts. The primer set for the first-round RT-PCR of the TCR CDR3 was HTBI. TCRdb analysed the multiplex PCR reads with MiXCR anew, one entry per CDR3 protein. In the table there are over 400,000 distinct CDR3 sequences, 14% to 15% of which are singletons. Specimen: blood. The rearrangement joins TRBV24-1 to TRBJ2-1; 9 bases are a match to TRBD1. The TCR sequence derives from a man younger than 35 with Graves' ophthalmopathy. The CDR3 protein is CATSDGQGFYNEQFF. CDR3 coding DNA: TGTGCCACCAGTGATGGACAGGGGTTCTACAATGAGCAGTTCTTC.